The next 20 T cell receptor beta chains were all read from a single sample in a study of long-term antiretroviral therapy in people with HIV. Sequencing relied on immunoSEQ assay v3.0, run at survey level. Libraries were prepared by immunoSEQ multiplex PCR; TCRdb keeps only in-frame clonotypes and omits some of them. The sample gives tens of thousands of clones, 95% of which show up once; 2.5% to 3.5% is in the top ten. The input for sequencing was unsorted PBMCs, taken 5.3 years after starting antiretroviral therapy. Every receptor here comes from a man between 50 and 59 years old with HIV.

The V call is TRBV28, the J call TRBJ2-3; the match to TRBD2 covers 7 bases. CDR3 length: 12 residues. The trim removed 6 bases at V and 6 bases at J, leaving 3 bases unmatched. The germline CDR1 and CDR2 sequences are MDHEN and SYDVKM. CDR3 DNA sequence: TGTGCCAGCAGCATGGGGGGGGATACGCAGTATTTT. Translating gives CASSMGGDTQYF.

CDR3 in DNA: TGTGCCAGCACAAACAATGGGGGTGACGAAAAACTGTTTTTT. It is translated as CASTNNGGDEKLFF. The gene calls are TRBV28 and TRBJ1-4; perhaps TRBD1 as D (5 bases). V dropped 7 bases and J dropped 8 bases, with 17 bases sitting between them. CDR1 is MDHEN, CDR2 SYDVKM, per germline. CDR3 length: 14 amino acids.

The table lists this clone with a count of one. The chain employs TRBV11-2 and TRBJ1-4, with 7 bases fitting TRBD1. The germline V gene has CDR1 SGHAT and CDR2 FQNNGV. With 4 bases clipped from V and 6 bases from J, the junction kept 8 bases outside the gene matches. CDR3 length equals 15 residues. The CDR3 DNA reads TGTGCCAGCAGCTCGGGACAGCCCGGGGATGAAAAACTGTTTTTT. Translation gives CASSSGQPGDEKLFF.

This chain uses TRBV27 with TRBJ2-7, with D possibly being TRBD2 (7 bases). V was pared by 6 bases and J by 3 bases, with 15 bases between. Germline V CDR1 and CDR2: MNHEY, SMNVEV (reference sequence). CDR3 length: 14 amino acids. The CDR3 nucleotides read TGTGCCAGCAGCCTCGGGCGGGGGCTCTACGAGCAGTACTTC. This codes for CASSLGRGLYEQYF.

The J gene is TRBJ2-7, the V gene TRBV11-2; 9 bases line up with TRBD1. In germline, CDR1 is SGHAT, CDR2 FQNNGV. The CDR3 runs 15 residues. With 1 base clipped from V and 5 bases from J, the junction kept 6 bases outside the gene matches. Here the CDR3 reads CASSLVTGGLDEQYF. The CDR3 DNA sequence: TGTGCCAGCAGCTTAGTGACAGGGGGACTCGACGAGCAGTACTTC.

The CDR3 is CASSSRQNTEAFF. The CDR3 nucleotides are TGTGCCAGCAGTTCAAGACAGAACACTGAAGCTTTCTTT. This chain connects TRBV6-1 to TRBJ1-1; no clear D. CDR3 size: 13 residues. Germline assignment: CDR1 MNHNS and CDR2 SASEGT. Trimming shortened V by 5 bases and J by 1 base, and 8 bases separated the two germline ends.

This chain joins TRBV19 and TRBJ1-2; D remains ambiguous. Germline-derived CDR1 and CDR2 are LNHDA and SQIVND (reference sequence). V lost 3 bases to trimming and J lost 3 bases, with 11 bases between them. This CDR3 region has 14 residues. CDR3 nucleotide sequence: TGTGCCAGTAGTATCGGAAGGGATTACTATGGCTACACCTTC. Its protein is CASSIGRDYYGYTF.

V usage is TRBV2 and J usage is TRBJ2-3; TRBD2 matches at 8 bases. This CDR3 is 13 amino acids long. CDR1 SNHLY and CDR2 FYNNEI come from the germline V gene. V gave up 3 bases and J gave up 8 bases; unmatched junction bases: 4. The CDR3 spells CASSDGGGFTQYF. The CDR3 nucleotides read TGTGCCAGCAGTGACGGGGGGGGCTTTACGCAGTATTTT.

The chain links TRBV5-6 to TRBJ2-3; 8 bases are shared with TRBD2. Trimming at V came to 0 bases and at J to 2 bases, leaving 5 bases not matched to a gene. This CDR3 is built from 16 residues. From germline, CDR1 is SGHDT and CDR2 YYEEEE. In DNA form, the CDR3 reads TGTGCCAGCAGCTTGGGCGGCGGGGGGTTCACAGATACGCAGTATTTT. This sequence encodes CASSLGGGGFTDTQYF.

The chain couples TRBV29-1 to TRBJ2-3; D ambiguous. Germline V gene data show CDR1 as SQVTM and CDR2 as ANQGSEA. V was shortened by 8 bases and J by 7 bases, with 22 bases between the two germline ends. This CDR3 region has 14 residues. This CDR3 is CSLEATGRGNTQYF. The CDR3 region has the DNA TGCAGCCTAGAGGCGACGGGCCGAGGAAATACGCAGTATTTT.

The genes are TRBV6-5 and TRBJ1-2, with 7 bases lining up with TRBD1. Germline CDR1 and CDR2: MNHEY and SVGAGI. The CDR3 totals 14 residues. Trimming took 2 bases from V and 7 from J; bases not matched to a gene: 7. The CDR3: CASSYVPGGLGYTF. For the CDR3, the DNA is TGTGCCAGCAGTTACGTTCCAGGGGGGCTTGGCTACACCTTC.

The gene calls are TRBV27 and TRBJ2-7, with D perhaps matching TRBD2 (6 bases). The V gene's germline CDR1 is MNHEY and CDR2 SMNVEV (reference sequence). Trimming shortened V by 3 bases and J by 3 bases, and 18 bases separated the two germline ends. This CDR3 spans 16 amino acids. CDR3 sequence reads: CASSFLTGTSVYEQYF. CDR3 coding DNA: TGTGCCAGCAGTTTTCTAACCGGGACTTCAGTCTACGAGCAGTACTTC.

V usage is TRBV5-1 and J usage is TRBJ2-7; 9 bases are a match to TRBD1. The CDR3 is 13 amino acids. In germline, CDR1 is SGHRS, CDR2 YFSETQ. J was trimmed by 4 bases and V by 6 bases; bases with no gene match: 5. The CDR3 is CASKRTGDYEQYF. DNA for the CDR3: TGCGCCAGCAAACGGACAGGGGATTACGAGCAGTACTTC.

V gene TRBV5-4 combines with J gene TRBJ2-6, with 7 bases aligning to TRBD2. CDR1 is SGHNT and CDR2 is YYREEE in the germline V gene (reference sequence). This CDR3 spans 16 amino acids. V lost 0 bases and J lost 4; bases outside the gene matches: 4. In nucleotides, the CDR3 is TGTGCCAGCAGCTTGGGGGCGGGGGTAGGGGCCAACGTCCTGACTTTC. Translated, it gives CASSLGAGVGANVLTF.

J is TRBJ1-4 and V is TRBV6-1; weak D call: TRBD1 (5 bases). The V and J ends lost 4 bases and 4 bases respectively, with 13 bases between them. The CDR3 loop spans 15 amino acids. Germline CDR1 MNHNS, CDR2 SASEGT. CDR3 DNA: TGTGCCAGCAGTGTTGGGGGGTCGGGTAATGAAAAACTGTTTTTT. Protein: CASSVGGSGNEKLFF.

The chain employs TRBV6-6 and TRBJ2-7; D not resolved. Germline V CDR1 and CDR2: MNHNY, SVGAGI (reference sequence). This CDR3 has 15 residues. Trimming stripped 4 bases from V and 2 bases from J, with 15 bases between. CDR3 DNA: TGTGCCAGCAGTTCTCCCTCGCGGAGTCCCTACGAGCAGTACTTC. It specifies CASSSPSRSPYEQYF.

This clone was detected only once. The rearrangement links TRBV10-3 to TRBJ2-5, with D possibly called TRBD1 or TRBD2 (5 bases each). Trimming shortened V by 3 bases and J by 2 bases, and 13 bases separated the two germline ends. CDR1 and CDR2 (germline): ENHRY, SYGVKD. The CDR3 has 15 residues. CDR3 region: CAISDSNGGQETQYF. DNA for the CDR3: TGTGCCATCAGTGATTCAAATGGGGGTCAAGAGACCCAGTACTTC.

V usage is TRBV28 and J usage is TRBJ2-7, with TRBD2 identical over 10 bases. The CDR3 totals 18 residues. Per germline, CDR1 MDHEN and CDR2 SYDVKM. With V trimmed by 4 bases and J by 2 bases, 14 bases remained unmatched. The CDR3 nucleotides read TGTGCCAGCAGTTCCCCATACCTAACTAGCGGGGCCACCTACGAGCAGTACTTC. This codes for CASSSPYLTSGATYEQYF.

The chain uses TRBV9 and TRBJ2-3, with a tentative D call TRBD1 (5 bases). The V gene lost 0 bases and the J gene lost 0 bases, with 11 bases spanning the gap. Germline-derived CDR1 and CDR2 are SGDLS and YYNGEE. CDR3 size: 16 residues. CDR3 protein: CASSVVESGSTDTQYF. The CDR3 region has the DNA TGTGCCAGCAGCGTAGTAGAATCAGGGAGCACAGATACGCAGTATTTT.

The rearrangement uses TRBV7-8 and TRBJ2-5; TRBD1 or TRBD2 may be the D gene (7 bases each). CDR3 length: 16 amino acids. V gave up 2 bases and J gave up 3 bases, with 16 bases separating them. CDR1 SGHVS and CDR2 FQNEAQ come from the germline V gene. CDR3 protein: CASSLLSSGGEETQYF. The CDR3 DNA follows: TGTGCCAGCAGCTTATTATCCTCAGGGGGGGAAGAGACCCAGTACTTC.